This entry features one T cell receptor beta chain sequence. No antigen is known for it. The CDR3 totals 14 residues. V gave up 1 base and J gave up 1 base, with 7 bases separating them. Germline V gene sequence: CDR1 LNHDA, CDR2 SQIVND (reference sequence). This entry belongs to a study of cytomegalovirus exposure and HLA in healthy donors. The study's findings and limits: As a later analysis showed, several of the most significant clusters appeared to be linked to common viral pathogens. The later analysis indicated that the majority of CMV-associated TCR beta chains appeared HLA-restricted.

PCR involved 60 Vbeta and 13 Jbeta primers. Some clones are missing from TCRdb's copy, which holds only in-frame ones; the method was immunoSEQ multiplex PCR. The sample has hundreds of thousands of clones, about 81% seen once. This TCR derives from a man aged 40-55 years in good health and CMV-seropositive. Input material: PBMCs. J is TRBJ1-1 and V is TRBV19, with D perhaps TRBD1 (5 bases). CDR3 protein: CASSIVGRNTEAFF. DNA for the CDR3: TGTGCCAGTAGTATAGTGGGGCGGAACACTGAAGCTTTCTTT.